Listed here are 17 T cell receptor beta chains from one sample, sequenced in a study of T cells in women clearing cervical HPV infection. Assay used: immunoSEQ multiplex PCR; TCRdb lists only in-frame clones, some missing. The ten most abundant clones cover roughly 1.5% of a sample with tens of thousands of clones. Material for sequencing was blood buffy coat. The receptors here all came from a woman between 18 and 69 years old with a cervical HPV16 infection that either progressed to CIN3+ or cleared (not recorded which).

Points on this clone: The sequence runs out 3 residues before the end of the CDR3; the remainder is reconstructed from the germline J gene. V and J are TRBV6-1 and TRBJ2-2, with D unclear. The CDR3 sequence is 11 residues long. CDR1 MNHNS and CDR2 SASEGT come from the germline V gene. The sequenced CDR3 bases are TGTGCCAGCAGTGAAGCCCGCGGG. Translation gives CASSEARG. The full CDR3 reads CASSEARGLFF.

Worth noting for this clone: The read comes to an end 3 residues before the CDR3 does, leaving the germline J gene to fill in the end. The V gene is TRBV30, the J gene TRBJ1-4, with TRBD1 as a possible D gene (5 bases). Trimming pared 8 bases from V and 8 bases from J, leaving 18 bases between. The CDR3 totals 13 residues. Germline V lookup: CDR1 GTSNPN, CDR2 SVGIG (reference sequence). The CDR3 bases that were read are TGTGCCAGTACCGGCGGGGCCTGGGAAAAA. Protein product: CASTGGAWEK. The full CDR3 sequence reads CASTGGAWEKLFF.

A word on this clone: The read is 3 residues too short to cover the CDR3 end, so that end is filled in from the germline J gene. The chain uses TRBV20-1 and TRBJ2-5; D may be TRBD2 (6 bases). V was pared by 7 bases and J by 5 bases, with 11 bases between. The CDR3 totals 11 residues. Germline loops: CDR1 DFQATT, CDR2 SNEGSKA (reference sequence). CDR3 bases read: TGCAGTGTGGGGGGAAAGGAGACC. Protein product: CSVGGKET. The whole CDR3 protein reads CSVGGKETQYF.

For this clone: From the germline J gene comes the end of the CDR3, since the read stops 3 residues before it. The chain employs TRBV6-2 or TRBV6-3 and TRBJ1-2; D not certain. The CDR3 consists of 12 residues. Germline lookup yields CDR1 MNHEY and CDR2 SVGEGT. The part of the CDR3 DNA that was read is TGTGCCAGCAGTTCGTGGGCTCGCGGC. It yields the protein CASSSWARG. The whole CDR3 region reads CASSSWARGYTF.

About this clone itself: Read coverage stops 3 residues before the CDR3 terminus; the germline J gene supplies the remainder. The V call is TRBV5-4, the J call TRBJ1-3, with TRBD1 matching over 7 bases. The CDR3 contains 15 residues. CDR1 is SGHNT, CDR2 YYREEE, per germline (reference sequence). V was pared by 3 bases and J by 2 bases, with 5 bases of the junction left unmatched. The CDR3 loop is CASSSTGEPGNTIYF. The CDR3 DNA, read in part, is TGTGCCAGCAGCTCCACAGGGGAACCTGGAAACACC.

In regard to this clone: The CDR3 end is not reached by the read, which stops 3 residues before it; the germline J gene fills it in. The chain joins TRBV20-1 to TRBJ2-1; 8 nucleotides agree with TRBD2. The CDR3 has 12 residues. The germline V gene has CDR1 DFQATT and CDR2 SNEGSKA (reference sequence). V gave up 6 bases and J gave up 4 bases; unmatched junction bases: 2. The CDR3 DNA, read in part, is TGCAGTGCGAGCGGGGGTTACAATGAG. It translates to CSASGGYNE. The full CDR3 sequence reads CSASGGYNEQFF.

Points on this clone: The read ends 3 residues shy of where the CDR3 ends; the end is completed using the germline J gene. The V gene is TRBV7-2, the J gene TRBJ2-2; tentatively, D is TRBD1 (5 bases). CDR3 length equals 15 residues. Deletions cut 5 bases from V and 7 bases from J, with 17 bases between. Germline V gene data show CDR1 as SGHTA and CDR2 as FQGNSA. The chain's CDR3 is CASSQGSYYHGELFF. The part of the CDR3 DNA that was read is TGTGCCAGCAGCCAGGGTTCTTACTATCACGGGGAG.

As regards this clone: The read finishes 3 residues shy of the CDR3 end, and the germline J gene is used to complete it. The chain is built from TRBV19 and TRBJ2-3; no clear D gene. Germline-derived CDR1 and CDR2 are LNHDA and SQIVND (reference sequence). This CDR3 contains 13 residues. The CDR3 bases that were read are TGTGCCAGTAGTATCGGTGTCCAAGAGACG. Translated: CASSIGVQET. From start to end, the CDR3 is CASSIGVQETQYF.

As regards this clone: The read terminates 3 residues ahead of where the CDR3 ends, so the germline J gene completes it. The chain employs TRBV7-3 and TRBJ2-5, with D perhaps TRBD2 (6 bases). This CDR3 has 14 residues. The germline CDR1 and CDR2 sequences are SGHTA and FQGTGA. The V gene lost 5 bases and the J gene lost 1 base, with 11 bases spanning the gap. The CDR3 here is CASSPYGGQETQYF. The CDR3 DNA, read in part, is TGTGCCAGCAGCCCCTACGGGGGCCAAGAGACC.

As regards this clone: The read gets to within 3 residues of the CDR3 end, and the germline J gene fills in the rest. The chain links TRBV6-2 or TRBV6-3 to TRBJ2-1, with TRBD1 as a possible D gene (5 bases). The germline V gene encodes CDR1 MNHEY and CDR2 SVGEGT. V lost 6 bases to trimming and J lost 0 bases, with 12 bases between them. The CDR3 spans 15 residues. The sequenced CDR3 bases are TGTGCCAGCAGCCGGACACCTCGCTCCTACAATGAG. Translating it yields CASSRTPRSYNE. In full, the CDR3 reads CASSRTPRSYNEQFF.

Note on this clone: The read terminates 3 residues before the CDR3 end, so the remaining end is supplied by the germline J gene. The V and J genes are TRBV30 and TRBJ2-7; D call uncertain. V was cut by 3 bases and J by 4 bases, with 13 bases left in between. Looked up from germline, CDR1 is GTSNPN and CDR2 is SVGIG (reference sequence). This CDR3 is built from 13 residues. This CDR3 reads CAWRVLQVYEQYF. The CDR3 bases that were read are TGTGCCTGGAGGGTCCTTCAGGTTTACGAG.

Details on this clone: The CDR3 end lies 3 residues beyond the end of the read and is filled in from the germline J gene. The rearrangement links TRBV6-2 or TRBV6-3 to TRBJ2-7; no clear D. V lost 5 bases to trimming and J lost 3 bases, with 11 bases between them. The germline CDR1 and CDR2 sequences are MNHEY and SVGEGT. The CDR3 covers 13 residues. The CDR3 DNA, read in part, is TGTGCCAGCAGTCCTCCCCCGTTCTACGAG. This sequence encodes CASSPPPFYE. The whole CDR3 is CASSPPPFYEQYF.

Regarding this clone: Coverage ceases 3 residues before the CDR3 finishes, and the germline J gene fills in the end. The gene calls are TRBV20-1 and TRBJ2-5; 7 bases are shared with TRBD2. Germline CDR1 reads DFQATT; CDR2 reads SNEGSKA (reference sequence). The CDR3 sequence is 13 residues long. The V gene end was trimmed by 3 bases and the J gene end by 5 bases; junction bases not matched to a gene: 6. The sequenced CDR3 bases are TGCAGTGCTAGGCGCGGGGGAGGGGAGACC. Its protein is CSARRGGGET. The whole CDR3 is CSARRGGGETQYF.

The chain's CDR3 is CASSSDTTKETQYF. CDR3 DNA (partial): TGTGCCAGCAGCTCGGACACTACCAAAGAGACC. The chain recombines TRBV7-9 with TRBJ2-5; D may be TRBD1 (5 bases). The read halts 3 residues ahead of the CDR3 end, with the missing end drawn from the germline J gene. This CDR3 contains 14 residues. Looked up from germline, CDR1 is SEHNR and CDR2 is FQNEAQ (reference sequence). V was clipped by 4 bases and J by 3 bases, with 12 bases between them.

Details on this clone: The CDR3 goes on 3 residues after the read ends, and that part is filled in from the germline J gene. At the DNA level, this CDR3 is encoded by other sequences in the same sample as well. This chain connects TRBV5-6 to TRBJ1-3, with D possibly TRBD1 on 5 matching bases. Germline lookup yields CDR1 SGHDT and CDR2 YYEEEE. The V and J ends lost 1 base and 0 bases respectively, with 8 bases between them. This CDR3 is 15 amino acids long. The CDR3 bases that were read are TGTGCCAGCAGCTTGCCCCAGGGCTCTGGAAACACC. It yields the protein CASSLPQGSGNT. The CDR3 in full is CASSLPQGSGNTIYF.

The covered CDR3 bases are TGTGCCAGCAGTCTTGGACTAGGTCCGTTCTACGAC. It yields the protein CASSLGLGPFYD. The whole CDR3 reads CASSLGLGPFYDYTF. The chain is built from TRBV7-2 and TRBJ1-2; D unresolved. With the read ending 3 residues before the CDR3 end, the germline J gene is used to fill in that end. The germline V gene has CDR1 SGHTA and CDR2 FQGNSA. The CDR3 has 15 residues.

With regard to this clone: Read data end 3 residues before the CDR3 end; the end is taken from the germline J gene. This rearrangement joins TRBV20-1 to TRBJ2-5; 9 positions match TRBD1. Germline trimming cut 1 base from V and 4 bases from J; bases unmatched to any gene: 4. Looked up from germline, CDR1 is DFQATT and CDR2 is SNEGSKA (reference sequence). This CDR3 contains 14 residues. The CDR3 loop reads CSARGDRESETQYF. The part of the CDR3 DNA that was read is TGCAGTGCTAGAGGGGACAGGGAATCAGAGACC.